Listed below are T cell receptor beta chains from one sample, sequenced in a study of T-cell memory formation after mild COVID-19. TCRdb reprocessed the 5' RACE reads via MiXCR and lists one record per CDR3 protein. The table lists approximately 340,000 distinct CDR3 sequences, approximately 12% of them singletons. Sequencing was done on a sample of PBMCs or a T cell subset sorted from them (not recorded which). The receptors were sampled from a young man who had mild COVID-19 (a few samples of this study predate the infection). Cell type and time point are not known. Each CDR3 is given with its conserved first and last residue. D genes are given only for firm matches. Clone size appears in some rows only: once, few, many, or a class for an expanded clone.

>TRBJ2-5|NA|TRBV27|NA
TGTGCCAGCAGTTCTCGATTCGGGACCCAGTACTTC
CASSSRFGTQYF
>TRBJ1-5|few|TRBV7-9|TRBD1
TGTGCCAGCAGCACGGGCGACAGGGGAGGCCAGCCCCAGCATTTT
CASSTGDRGGQPQHF
>TRBJ1-6|many|TRBV6-5|NA
TGTGCCTCCTGGGTGGGCGCCTATAATTCACCCCTCCACTTT
CASWVGAYNSPLHF
>TRBJ1-2|NA|TRBV7-9|NA
TGTGCCAGCAGCTTCGCGGGTCTTCATGGCTACACCTTC
CASSFAGLHGYTF
>TRBJ1-2|NA|TRBV4-2|NA
TGTGCCAGCAGCCAAGATTTGTACGCAGGGGATAACTATGGCTTCACCTTC
CASSQDLYAGDNYGFTF
>TRBJ2-7|NA|TRBV12-3/TRBV12-4|NA
TGTGCCAGCAGTCCTACCGACCGACCCAGAGGGTTCTACGAGCAGTACTTC
CASSPTDRPRGFYEQYF
>TRBJ2-5|NA|TRBV10-2|NA
TGCGCCAGCAGTGAGTCGTGGACCGGGGAGACCCAGTACTTC
CASSESWTGETQYF
>TRBJ2-5|NA|TRBV5-6|TRBD1
TGTGCCAGCAGTGGGACAGCTGGGGCCCTTCGGGAGACCCAGTACTTC
CASSGTAGALRETQYF
>TRBJ1-2|NA|TRBV7-2|NA
TGTGCCAGCAGCTTATACAATACCTATGGCTACACCTTC
CASSLYNTYGYTF
>TRBJ1-3|NA|TRBV4-3|NA
TGCGCCAGCAGCCAAGATCGAGGGGGGACTGGAAACACCATATATTTT
CASSQDRGGTGNTIYF
>TRBJ1-5|many|TRBV7-9|NA
TGTGCCAGTCGTGCCGGCAATCAGCCCCAGCATTTT
CASRAGNQPQHF
>TRBJ2-1|few|TRBV6-6|NA
TGTGCCAGCAGTTACACAGGGAACAATGAGCAGTTCTTC
CASSYTGNNEQFF